A single sample gave rise to the 3 T cell receptor beta chains below, sequenced in a study of T cell changes during pregnancy in multiple sclerosis (dated by TCRdb to the late 2010s). Library preparation was by the immunoSEQ multiplex PCR assay. TCRdb took over this immuneACCESS table, retaining in-frame rearrangements with V and J assigned. Such tables are incomplete; in checked studies, under half of the missing clones stem from an unresolved V gene, and the remainder is unexplained. The sample includes tens of thousands of clones, with roughly 89% observed a single time. The ten biggest clones cover 0.65% to 0.95% of the sample. The material sequenced was CD4+ T cells from peripheral blood mononuclear cells, taken after pregnancy. The origin of the receptors is a female donor in good health, enrolled as a control in a pregnancy study.

The chain has TRBV6-1 and TRBJ1-4; TRBD1 agrees at 9 bases. This CDR3 has 14 amino acids. CDR1 is MNHNS and CDR2 is SASEGT in the germline V gene. The ends lost 6 bases at V and 8 bases at J; junction bases unmatched: 7. CDR3 DNA: TGTGCCAGCAGGAACGACAGGGGGAAGGAAAAACTGTTTTTT. It is translated as CASRNDRGKEKLFF.

This clone was picked up one time. The V gene is TRBV18, the J gene TRBJ1-6, with D maybe TRBD1 (5 bases). V dropped 2 bases and J dropped 8 bases, with 10 bases sitting between them. The CDR3 consists of 14 residues. The germline gives CDR1 KGHSH, CDR2 LQKENI. The CDR3 here is CASSPRGRDSPLHF. The CDR3 DNA is TGTGCCAGCTCACCAAGGGGTAGGGATTCACCCCTCCACTTT.

V usage is TRBV7-8 and J usage is TRBJ1-5, with D possibly TRBD1 on 5 matching bases. V was cut by 4 bases and J by 6 bases, with 10 bases left in between. Germline V gene data show CDR1 as SGHVS and CDR2 as FQNEAQ. The CDR3 covers 13 residues. CDR3 amino acids: CASSSGVGQPQHF. The CDR3 nucleotides read TGTGCCAGCAGCTCGGGGGTGGGTCAGCCCCAGCATTTT.